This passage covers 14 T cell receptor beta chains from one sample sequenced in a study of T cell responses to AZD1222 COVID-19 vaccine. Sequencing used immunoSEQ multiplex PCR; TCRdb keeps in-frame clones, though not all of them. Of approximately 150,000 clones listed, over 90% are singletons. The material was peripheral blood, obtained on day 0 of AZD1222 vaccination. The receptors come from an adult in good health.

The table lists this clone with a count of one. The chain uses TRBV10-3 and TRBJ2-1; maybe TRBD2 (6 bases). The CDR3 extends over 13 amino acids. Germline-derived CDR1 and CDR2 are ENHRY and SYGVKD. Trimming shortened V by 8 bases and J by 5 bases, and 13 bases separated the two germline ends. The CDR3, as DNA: TGTGCCATCGGTCGCGGGATCGACAATGAGCAGTTCTTC. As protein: CAIGRGIDNEQFF.

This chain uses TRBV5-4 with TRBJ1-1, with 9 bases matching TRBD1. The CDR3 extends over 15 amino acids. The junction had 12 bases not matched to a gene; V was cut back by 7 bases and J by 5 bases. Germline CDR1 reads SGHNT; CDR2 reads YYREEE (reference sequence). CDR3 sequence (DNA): TGTGCCAGCTTCCCCAGAGGGACAGGGAGGACTGAAGCTTTCTTT. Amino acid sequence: CASFPRGTGRTEAFF. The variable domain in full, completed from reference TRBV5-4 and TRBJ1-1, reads ETGVTQSPTHLIKTRGQQVTLRCSSQSGHNTVSWYQQALGQGPQFIFQYYREEENGRGNFPPRFSGLQFPNYSSELNVNALELDDSALYLCASFPRGTGRTEAFFGQGTRLTVV.

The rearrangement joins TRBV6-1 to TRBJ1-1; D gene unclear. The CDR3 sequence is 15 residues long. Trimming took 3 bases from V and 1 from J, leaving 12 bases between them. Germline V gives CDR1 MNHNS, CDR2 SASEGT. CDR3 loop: CASSDHWVENTEAFF. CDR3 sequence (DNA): TGTGCCAGCAGTGACCACTGGGTTGAGAACACTGAAGCTTTCTTT.

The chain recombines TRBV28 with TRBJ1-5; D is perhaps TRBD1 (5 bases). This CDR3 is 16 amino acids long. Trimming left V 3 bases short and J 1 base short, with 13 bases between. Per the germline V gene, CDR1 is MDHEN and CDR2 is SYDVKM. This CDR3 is CASSFPQGASNQPQHF. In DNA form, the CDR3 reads TGTGCCAGCAGTTTTCCGCAGGGAGCGAGCAATCAGCCCCAGCATTTT.

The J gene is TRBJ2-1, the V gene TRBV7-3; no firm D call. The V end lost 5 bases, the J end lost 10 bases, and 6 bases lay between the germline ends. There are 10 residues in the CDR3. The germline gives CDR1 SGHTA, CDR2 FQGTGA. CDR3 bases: TGTGCCAGCAGCCCCGGGGAGCAGTTCTTC. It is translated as CASSPGEQFF.

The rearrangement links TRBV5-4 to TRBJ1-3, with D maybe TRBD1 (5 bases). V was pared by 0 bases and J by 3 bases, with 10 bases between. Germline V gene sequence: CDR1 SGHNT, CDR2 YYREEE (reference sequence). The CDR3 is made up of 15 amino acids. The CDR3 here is CASSLGGAGGNTIYF. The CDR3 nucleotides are TGTGCCAGCAGCTTGGGGGGCGCGGGTGGAAACACCATATATTTT.

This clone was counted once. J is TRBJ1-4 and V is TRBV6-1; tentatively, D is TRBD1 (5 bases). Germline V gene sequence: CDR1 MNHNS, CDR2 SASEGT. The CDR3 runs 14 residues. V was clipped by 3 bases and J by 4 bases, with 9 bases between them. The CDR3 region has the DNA TGTGCCAGCAGTGAGCGACAGCATAATGAAAAACTGTTTTTT. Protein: CASSERQHNEKLFF.

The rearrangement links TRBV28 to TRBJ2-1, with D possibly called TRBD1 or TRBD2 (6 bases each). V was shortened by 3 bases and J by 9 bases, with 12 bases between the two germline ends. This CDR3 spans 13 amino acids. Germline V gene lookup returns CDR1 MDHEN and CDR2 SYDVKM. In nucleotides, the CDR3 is TGTGCCAGCAGTTTCATACAGGGACTTGAGCAGTTCTTC. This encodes CASSFIQGLEQFF. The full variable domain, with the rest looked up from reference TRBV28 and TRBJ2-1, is DVKVTQSSRYLVKRTGEKVFLECVQDMDHENMFWYRQDPGLGLRLIYFSYDVKMKEKGDIPEGYSVSREKKERFSLILESASTNQTSMYLCASSFIQGLEQFFGPGTRLTVL.

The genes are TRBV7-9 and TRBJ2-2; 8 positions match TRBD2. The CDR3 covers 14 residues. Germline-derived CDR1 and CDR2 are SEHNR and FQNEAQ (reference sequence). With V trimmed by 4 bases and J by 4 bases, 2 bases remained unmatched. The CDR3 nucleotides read TGTGCCAGCAGCTCCAGCGGGGGCACCGGGGAGCTGTTTTTT. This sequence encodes CASSSSGGTGELFF.

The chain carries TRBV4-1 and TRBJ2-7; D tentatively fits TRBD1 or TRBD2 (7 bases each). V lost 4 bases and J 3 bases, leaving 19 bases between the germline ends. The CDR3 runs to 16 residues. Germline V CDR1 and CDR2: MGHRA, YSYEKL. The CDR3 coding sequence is TGCGCCAGCAGCCCGTTACAGGGGAGGGGTGGCTACGAGCAGTACTTC. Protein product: CASSPLQGRGGYEQYF.

The CDR3 protein is CASSVDRAGNTIYF. CDR3 bases: TGTGCCAGCAGCGTAGACAGGGCTGGAAACACCATATATTTT. The chain carries TRBV9 and TRBJ1-3, with a possible D match to TRBD1 (6 bases). Deletions cut 0 bases from V and 2 bases from J, with 6 bases between. Germline V gene sequence: CDR1 SGDLS, CDR2 YYNGEE. The CDR3 runs 14 residues.

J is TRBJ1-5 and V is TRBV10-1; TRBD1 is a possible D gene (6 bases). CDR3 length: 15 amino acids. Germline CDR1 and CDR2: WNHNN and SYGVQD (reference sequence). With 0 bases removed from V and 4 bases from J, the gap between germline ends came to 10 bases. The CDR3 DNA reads TGCGCCAGCAGTGAGTCGGTGAGGGGGAATCAGCCCCAGCATTTT. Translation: CASSESVRGNQPQHF.

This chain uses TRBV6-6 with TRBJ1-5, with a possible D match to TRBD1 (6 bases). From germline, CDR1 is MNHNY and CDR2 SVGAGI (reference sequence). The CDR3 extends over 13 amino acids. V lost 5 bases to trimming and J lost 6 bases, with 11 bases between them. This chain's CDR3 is CASSAQGSQPQHF. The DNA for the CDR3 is TGTGCCAGCAGTGCCCAGGGGTCTCAGCCCCAGCATTTT.

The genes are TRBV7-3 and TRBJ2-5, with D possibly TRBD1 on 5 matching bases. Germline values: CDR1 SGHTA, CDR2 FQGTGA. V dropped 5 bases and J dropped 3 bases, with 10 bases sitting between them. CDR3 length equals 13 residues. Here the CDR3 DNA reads TGTGCCAGCAGCAGACGACAGAAAGAGACCCAGTACTTC. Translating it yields CASSRRQKETQYF.